Each of the 2 T cell receptor beta chains below was sequenced from the same sample in a study of CXCR3-negative and CXCR3-positive naive CD8 T cells. UMI-tagged TRB cDNA libraries were built via 5' RACE. TCRdb reanalyzed the 5' RACE reads and collapses them to one entry per CDR3 protein, without DNA. This sample's clone table lists tens of thousands of distinct CDR3 sequences. Sequenced material: naive CXCR3- CD8+ T cells from blood. Specified subset: CD45RO-CCR7+CD27+CD95- naive CD8+ T cells lacking CXCR3 (TNR3-). The receptors originated from a human donor in good health. Some clones in this sample may be carry-over from other donors' samples.

CDR3 sequence reads: CASSYDSPLNTGELFF. This chain connects TRBV6-5 to TRBJ2-2; the TRBD2 assignment by TCRdb is unverifiable without DNA. The CDR3 is 16 amino acids. The germline CDR1 and CDR2 sequences are MNHEY and SVGAGI.

The V and J genes are TRBV14 and TRBJ1-3; the TRBD1 assignment by TCRdb is unverifiable without DNA. The germline CDR1 and CDR2 sequences are SGHDN and FVKESK. The CDR3 runs to 15 residues. This CDR3 is CASSQELTGRNTIYF.